This TCR beta chain was documented in a study of CD8 T cells in ankylosing spondylitis. Each TCR beta library was made by quantitative 5'-RACE that incorporated molecular barcodes. TCRdb passed the 5' RACE reads through MiXCR, listing each CDR3 protein once. The table lists 250,000 to 400,000 distinct CDR3 sequences, around 10% of them singletons. V was clipped by 5 bases and J by 3 bases, with 17 bases between them. CDR3 size: 16 residues. Germline V gives CDR1 SGHVS, CDR2 FNYEAQ. Notes on the study in general: A motif in TCR beta, a set of eight highly homologous variants, appeared characteristic of ankylosing spondylitis blood. Reportedly, disease-linked clones are significantly enriched in ankylosing spondylitis patients' matched synovial fluid.

As to this clonotype: Its target is not known.

Sample: blood, either unsorted or a sorted T cell fraction (not recorded which). V and J are TRBV7-6 and TRBJ2-1, with D possibly being TRBD1 (6 bases). The origin of this receptor is a female donor with ankylosing spondylitis or in good health (not recorded which). CDR3 sequence: CASSDSSGHIYNEQFF. In DNA form, the CDR3 reads TGTGCCAGCAGCGATTCATCGGGACACATCTACAATGAGCAGTTCTTC.